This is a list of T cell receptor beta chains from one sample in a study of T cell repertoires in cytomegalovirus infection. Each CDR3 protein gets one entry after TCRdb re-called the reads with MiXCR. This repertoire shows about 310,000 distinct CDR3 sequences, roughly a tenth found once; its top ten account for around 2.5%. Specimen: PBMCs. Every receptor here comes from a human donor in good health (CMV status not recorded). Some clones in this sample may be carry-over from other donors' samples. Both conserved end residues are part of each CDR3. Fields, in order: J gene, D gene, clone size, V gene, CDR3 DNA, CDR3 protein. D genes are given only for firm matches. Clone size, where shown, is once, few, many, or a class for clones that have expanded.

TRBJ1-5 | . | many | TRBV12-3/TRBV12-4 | TGTGCCAGCAGTTTAGGGTGGGGGCCGAATCAGCCCCAGCATTTT | CASSLGWGPNQPQHF
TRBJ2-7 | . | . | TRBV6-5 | TGTGCCAGCAGATACGGCTTTTCGGAGTCCTACGAGCAGTACTTC | CASRYGFSESYEQYF
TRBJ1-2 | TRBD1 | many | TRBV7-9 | TGTGCCAGCACCTTCCCCTCAGGGGGCTTCTATGGCTACACCTTC | CASTFPSGGFYGYTF
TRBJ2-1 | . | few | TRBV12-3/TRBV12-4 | TGTGCCAGCAGTTTACAAGGACTCCTAAACAATGAGCAGTTCTTC | CASSLQGLLNNEQFF
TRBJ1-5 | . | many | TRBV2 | TGTGCCAGCAAACCAGGGCTTAGCAATCAGCCCCAGCATTTT | CASKPGLSNQPQHF
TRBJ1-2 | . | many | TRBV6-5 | TGTGCCAGCAGTTACTTAGAAGGGACCTATGGCTACACCTTC | CASSYLEGTYGYTF
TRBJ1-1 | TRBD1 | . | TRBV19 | TGTGCCAGTAGTAGAAAGACGAACCCTTGGACAGGGGGCGAGGGAACTGAAGCTTTCTTT | CASSRKTNPWTGGEGTEAFF
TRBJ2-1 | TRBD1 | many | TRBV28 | TGTGCCAGCATTGCAGGGGGCGCAGGTCCACACAATGAGCAGTTCTTC | CASIAGGAGPHNEQFF
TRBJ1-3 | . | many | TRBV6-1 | TGTGCCAGCGGGTCTGGAAACACCATATATTTT | CASGSGNTIYF
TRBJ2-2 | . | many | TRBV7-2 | TGTGCCAGCACCCCACTAAACACCGGGGAGCTGTTTTTT | CASTPLNTGELFF
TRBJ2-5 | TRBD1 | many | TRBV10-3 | TGTGCCATCAGGGACAGGACCGCCCAAGAGACCCAGTACTTC | CAIRDRTAQETQYF
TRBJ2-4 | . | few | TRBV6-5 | TGTGCCAGCAGTTCCCCGGGGATCAAAAACATTCAGTACTTC | CASSSPGIKNIQYF
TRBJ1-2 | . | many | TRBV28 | TGTGCCAGCAGTTTAGCCCTCCCGGGGTTCTATGGCTACACCTTC | CASSLALPGFYGYTF
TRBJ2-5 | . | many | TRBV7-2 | TGTGCCAGCAGACTAGGGGGGCTCGAGACCCAGTACTTC | CASRLGGLETQYF
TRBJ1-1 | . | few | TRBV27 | TGTGCCAGCAGTTTATACACAGAGAACACTGAAGCTTTCTTT | CASSLYTENTEAFF
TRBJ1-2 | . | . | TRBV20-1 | TGCAGTGCTAGCCAGGGGAAAAACTATGGCTACACCTTC | CSASQGKNYGYTF
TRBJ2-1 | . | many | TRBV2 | TGTGCCAGCAGTGAAATAAGGGAGAACAATGAGCAGTTCTTC | CASSEIRENNEQFF
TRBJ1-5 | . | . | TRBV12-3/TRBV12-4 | TGTGCCAGCAGGGAGGAAATCAATCAGCCCCAGCATTTT | CASREEINQPQHF
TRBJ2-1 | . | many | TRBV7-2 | TGTGCCAGCAGCGGTATTGCGCTAGCGACCCATGAGCAGTTCTTC | CASSGIALATHEQFF
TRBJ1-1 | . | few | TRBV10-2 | TGCGCCAGCAGTGTTAATATGAACACTGAAGCTTTCTTT | CASSVNMNTEAFF
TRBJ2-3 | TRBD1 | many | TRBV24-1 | TGTGCCACCAGTGGGAAGGGACAGATCACAGATACGCAGTATTTT | CATSGKGQITDTQYF
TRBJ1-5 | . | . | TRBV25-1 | TGTGCCAGCAGTGAATGGGGGGACAATCAGCCCCAGCATTTT | CASSEWGDNQPQHF
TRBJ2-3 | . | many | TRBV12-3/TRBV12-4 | TGTGCCAGCAGAAACATTGGACACAACACAGATACGCAGTATTTT | CASRNIGHNTDTQYF
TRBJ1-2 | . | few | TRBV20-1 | TGCAGTGCCGCGGGACGGGGAAACTATGGCTACACCTTC | CSAAGRGNYGYTF
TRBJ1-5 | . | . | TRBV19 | TGTGCCAGTAGTTGGCAGGTCCTTAGCAATCAGCCCCAGCATTTT | CASSWQVLSNQPQHF
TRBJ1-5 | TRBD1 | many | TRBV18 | TGTGCCAGCTCATCACAGGGGGCAAGCAATCAGCCCCAGCATTTT | CASSSQGASNQPQHF
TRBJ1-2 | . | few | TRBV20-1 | TGCAGTGCTAGTTACGGATATGGCTACACCTTC | CSASYGYGYTF
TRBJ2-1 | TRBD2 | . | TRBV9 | TGTGCCAGCAGCGCCGGACTAGCGGTTTACAATGAGCAGTTCTTC | CASSAGLAVYNEQFF
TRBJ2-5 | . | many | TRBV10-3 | TGTGCCATCAGTGACGGGGGGCGGGAGACCCAGTACTTC | CAISDGGRETQYF
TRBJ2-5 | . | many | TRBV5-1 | TGCGCCAGCAGCTCCATCCCGTCGTCCCAAGAGACCCAGTACTTC | CASSSIPSSQETQYF
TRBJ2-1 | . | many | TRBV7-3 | TGTGCCAGCAGCTCCAATAGCGATTCCTACAATGAGCAGTTCTTC | CASSSNSDSYNEQFF
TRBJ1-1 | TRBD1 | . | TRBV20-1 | TGCAGTGCTGCGGGACAGTTTACTGAAGCTTTCTTT | CSAAGQFTEAFF
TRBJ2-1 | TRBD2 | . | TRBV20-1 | TGCAGTGCTAGTAGCGGGGGCAGGGCTGAGCAGTTCTTC | CSASSGGRAEQFF
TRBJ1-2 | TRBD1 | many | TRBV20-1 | TGCAGTGCTAGAGAACAGAGTAGGGGGCGCGGTGGCTACACCTTC | CSAREQSRGRGGYTF
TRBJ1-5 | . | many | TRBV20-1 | TGCAGTGCTAGAGATGCCGGGGAAGGTGGCAATCAGCCCCAGCATTTT | CSARDAGEGGNQPQHF
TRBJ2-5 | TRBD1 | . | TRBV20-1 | TGCAGTGCTAGAGATGGGACAGGCGCCCAAGAGACCCAGTACTTC | CSARDGTGAQETQYF
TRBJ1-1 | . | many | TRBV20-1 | TGCAGTGCTAGACAGGGCTTGAACACTGAAGCTTTCTTT | CSARQGLNTEAFF
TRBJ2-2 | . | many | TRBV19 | TGTGCCAGTACTCCGGGGTCAAACACCGGGGAGCTGTTTTTT | CASTPGSNTGELFF
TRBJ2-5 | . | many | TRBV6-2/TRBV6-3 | TGTGCCAGCAGTCACGGGTTGTTGGAGACCCAGTACTTC | CASSHGLLETQYF
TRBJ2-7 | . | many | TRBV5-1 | TGCGCCAGCAGCCTATGGGACGGTCCCTACGAGCAGTACTTC | CASSLWDGPYEQYF
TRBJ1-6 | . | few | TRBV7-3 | TGTGCCAGCAGCTTACCGGGAACTAATAATTCACCCCTCCACTTT | CASSLPGTNNSPLHF
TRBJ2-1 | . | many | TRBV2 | TGTGCCAGCAGTGATGCAGCAAACTCCTACAATGAGCAGTTCTTC | CASSDAANSYNEQFF
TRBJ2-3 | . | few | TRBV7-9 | TGTGCCACCCCCAACCGGGGGGCCACAGATACGCAGTATTTT | CATPNRGATDTQYF
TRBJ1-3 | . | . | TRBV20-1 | TGCAGTGCAGCCCGACCACCGTCCGGCTCTGGAAACACCATATATTTT | CSAARPPSGSGNTIYF
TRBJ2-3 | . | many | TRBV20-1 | TGCAGTGCTGCTTCTAGCACAGATACGCAGTATTTT | CSAASSTDTQYF
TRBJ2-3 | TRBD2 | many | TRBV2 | TGTGCCAGCAGTGAAGCGGGGGGGACAGATACGCAGTATTTT | CASSEAGGTDTQYF
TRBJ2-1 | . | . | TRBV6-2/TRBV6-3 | TGTGCCAGCAGTTACTCGAGAAATGAGCAGTTCTTC | CASSYSRNEQFF
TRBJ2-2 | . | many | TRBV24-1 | TGTGCCACCAGTGATTCCTTGCGGACCGGGGAGCTGTTTTTT | CATSDSLRTGELFF
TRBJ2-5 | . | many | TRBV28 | TGTGCCAGCAGAGGAGGGTTAGAGACCCAGTACTTC | CASRGGLETQYF
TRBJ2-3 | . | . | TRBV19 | TGTGCCAGTAAAGTGTTTAGCACAGATACGCAGTATTTT | CASKVFSTDTQYF
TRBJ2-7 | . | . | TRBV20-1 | TGCAGTGCTACCCGGGACGGGGCCTACGAGCAGTACTTC | CSATRDGAYEQYF
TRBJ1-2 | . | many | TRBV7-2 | TGTGCCAGCAGCCCCACCCCCAGAGAAAGCTATGGCTACACCTTC | CASSPTPRESYGYTF
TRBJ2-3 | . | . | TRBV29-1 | TGCAGCGTTGGTAGGCCGCACACAGATACGCAGTATTTT | CSVGRPHTDTQYF
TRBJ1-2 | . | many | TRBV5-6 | TGTGCCAGCAGCTTAGGACCTTCTAACTATGGCTACACCTTC | CASSLGPSNYGYTF
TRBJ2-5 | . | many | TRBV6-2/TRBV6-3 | TGTGCCAGCGGCCAGGAGACCCAGTACTTC | CASGQETQYF